Listed here are 25 T cell receptor beta chains from one sample, sequenced in a study of T cell repertoires in cytomegalovirus infection. From the reads, TCRdb called clonotypes with MiXCR, one entry per CDR3 protein. The table has over 150,000 distinct CDR3 sequences, approximately 18% seen once. The sample consisted of CD8+ T cells from PBMCs. Receptors originate from a human donor in good health (CMV status not recorded). Some clones in this sample may be carry-over from other donors' samples.

This clonotype was seen many times. V gene TRBV7-2 combines with J gene TRBJ2-7; D may match TRBD1 or TRBD2 (5 bases each). This CDR3 has 13 amino acids. V was pared by 6 bases and J by 3 bases, with 12 bases between. The V gene's germline CDR1 is SGHTA and CDR2 FQGNSA. The DNA for the CDR3 is TGTGCCAGCAGGCCGAGGGACCGCTACGAGCAGTACTTC. Protein product: CASRPRDRYEQYF. Supplemented by reference TRBV7-2 and TRBJ2-7, the full variable domain reads GAGVSQSPSNKVTEKGKDVELRCDPISGHTALYWYRQSLGQGLEFLIYFQGNSAPDKSGLPSDRFSAERTGGSVSTLTIQRTQQEDSAVYLCASRPRDRYEQYFGPGTRLTVT.

This chain links TRBV7-9 with TRBJ2-1, with 9 bases that match TRBD2. J lost 4 bases, V lost 5 bases, and 9 bases had no gene match. CDR3 length: 16 residues. The germline V gene encodes CDR1 SEHNR and CDR2 FQNEAQ (reference sequence). CDR3 amino acids: CASSRQAGGTYNEQFF. DNA of the CDR3: TGTGCCAGCAGCCGACAAGCGGGGGGCACATACAATGAGCAGTTCTTC. The full variable domain, its missing parts supplied by reference TRBV7-9 and TRBJ2-1, is DTGVSQNPRHKITKRGQNVTFRCDPISEHNRLYWYRQTLGQGPEFLTYFQNEAQLEKSRLLSDRFSAERPKGSFSTLEIQRTEQGDSAMYLCASSRQAGGTYNEQFFGPGTRLTVL.

The gene calls are TRBV6-1 and TRBJ2-1; D unclear. The V gene's germline CDR1 is MNHNS and CDR2 SASEGT. This CDR3 comprises 11 residues. V gave up 2 bases and J gave up 15 bases, with 11 bases separating them. The CDR3 loop is CASSEPPLLFF. The DNA of the CDR3 is TGTGCCAGCAGTGAACCCCCACTTCTGTTCTTC.

This rearrangement joins TRBV11-1 to TRBJ2-3; 9 bases map to TRBD1. The germline gives CDR1 SGHAT, CDR2 FQDESV (reference sequence). V lost 11 bases, J lost 4 bases, and 7 bases stayed unmatched. The CDR3 has 13 amino acids. The CDR3: CASGDRVSDTQYF. In nucleotides, the CDR3 is TGTGCCTCGGGGGACAGGGTGTCAGATACGCAGTATTTT.

This clonotype was recorded many times. The chain couples TRBV12-3 or TRBV12-4 to TRBJ2-3, with TRBD2 matching 13 bases. J lost 0 bases, V lost 5 bases, and 2 bases had no gene match. The CDR3 covers 16 residues. This chain's CDR3 is CASSRTSGGSTDTQYF. In nucleotides, the CDR3 is TGTGCCAGCAGTCGGACTAGCGGGGGAAGCACAGATACGCAGTATTTT.

This clonotype appeared a single time. The CDR3 loop reads CASSYSRTGEYF. Written as DNA, the CDR3 is TGTGCCAGCAGTTATAGCCGGACAGGGGAGTACTTC. The chain carries TRBV6-2 or TRBV6-3 and TRBJ2-7; 9 nucleotides agree with TRBD1. The germline V gene has CDR1 MNHEY and CDR2 SVGEGT. Trimming took 3 bases from V and 11 from J; bases not matched to a gene: 5. The CDR3 is 12 residues long.

This clonotype was detected a few times. This chain joins TRBV6-2 or TRBV6-3 and TRBJ1-6; TRBD1 is a possible D gene (5 bases). V was pared by 5 bases and J by 5 bases, with 13 bases between. Germline V gene lookup returns CDR1 MNHEY and CDR2 SVGEGT. The CDR3 loop spans 15 amino acids. The CDR3 here is CASSRRQRDNSPLHF. The DNA of the CDR3 is TGTGCCAGCAGTAGAAGACAGAGAGATAATTCACCCCTCCACTTT.

This clonotype was picked up many times. The chain uses TRBV5-6 and TRBJ2-7; D may be TRBD2 (6 bases). The CDR3 runs 15 residues. The ends were cut back, 4 bases at V and 0 bases at J, with 14 bases in the middle. Looked up from germline, CDR1 is SGHDT and CDR2 is YYEEEE. CDR3 in DNA: TGTGCCAGCAGCACCCGGGACTCGAGCTCCTACGAGCAGTACTTC. It yields the protein CASSTRDSSSYEQYF.

This chain connects TRBV12-3 or TRBV12-4 to TRBJ1-2, with 7 bases lining up with TRBD1. The V gene end was trimmed by 6 bases and the J gene end by 4 bases; junction bases not matched to a gene: 14. The CDR3 is made up of 16 amino acids. CDR3 nucleotides: TGTGCCAGCAGCTCGGCCCGGGACAGAACCCTCTATGGCTACACCTTC. It codes for CASSSARDRTLYGYTF.

The chain joins TRBV28 to TRBJ1-1, with a weak D call TRBD1 (5 bases). Germline assignment: CDR1 MDHEN and CDR2 SYDVKM. This CDR3 contains 14 residues. Trimming removed 5 bases from V and 4 bases from J, with 14 bases in between. This CDR3 is CASSPRGAATEAFF. CDR3 in DNA: TGTGCCAGCAGTCCCCGAGGGGCGGCCACTGAAGCTTTCTTT. Full variable domain (outside the CDR3, taken from reference TRBV28 and TRBJ1-1): DVKVTQSSRYLVKRTGEKVFLECVQDMDHENMFWYRQDPGLGLRLIYFSYDVKMKEKGDIPEGYSVSREKKERFSLILESASTNQTSMYLCASSPRGAATEAFFGQGTRLTVV.

This clonotype was observed a handful of times. The CDR3 DNA sequence: TGTGCCAGCAGCTTATCGACATCCCCCGGGGAGCTGTTTTTT. Translated, it gives CASSLSTSPGELFF. The V gene is TRBV7-2, the J gene TRBJ2-2, with D uncertain. The CDR3 is 14 residues long. V dropped 2 bases and J dropped 6 bases, with 10 bases sitting between them. Per germline, CDR1 SGHTA and CDR2 FQGNSA.

The rearrangement joins TRBV29-1 to TRBJ1-1; TRBD1 aligns across 8 bases. The CDR3 covers 15 residues. V trimming: 8 bases; J trimming: 5 bases; junction bases outside the gene matches: 16. The germline CDR1 and CDR2 sequences are SQVTM and ANQGSEA. The CDR3 DNA reads TGCAGCATTGGGACAGGCCCGGTTCTAGGGACTGAAGCTTTCTTT. It yields the protein CSIGTGPVLGTEAFF. The entire variable domain, with the rest obtained from reference TRBV29-1 and TRBJ1-1, is as follows: SAVISQKPSRDICQRGTSLTIQCQVDSQVTMMFWYRQQPGQSLTLIATANQGSEATYESGFVIDKFPISRPNLTFSTLTVSNMSPEDSSIYLCSIGTGPVLGTEAFFGQGTRLTVV.

This clonotype showed up just a few times. The genes are TRBV5-1 and TRBJ2-7; maybe TRBD2 (5 bases). CDR1 and CDR2 from the germline V gene are SGHRS and YFSETQ. Trimming took 4 bases from V and 3 from J, leaving 11 bases between them. This CDR3 contains 13 residues. The CDR3 reads CASSPGIRYEQYF. CDR3 in DNA: TGCGCCAGCAGCCCGGGGATCCGCTACGAGCAGTACTTC.

Only a few counts were recorded for this clonotype. This sequence joins TRBV7-9 and TRBJ2-2; D remains unclear. CDR1 SEHNR and CDR2 FQNEAQ come from the germline V gene (reference sequence). V was cut by 1 base and J by 0 bases, with 9 bases left in between. The CDR3 extends over 16 amino acids. The CDR3 region has the DNA TGTGCCAGCAGCTTAGTTGCAGTTACGAACACCGGGGAGCTGTTTTTT. This translates into CASSLVAVTNTGELFF.

This rearrangement joins TRBV7-6 to TRBJ2-1; D call uncertain. CDR1 is SGHVS and CDR2 is FNYEAQ in the germline V gene. This CDR3 spans 14 amino acids. The germline V and J ends were trimmed by 5 bases and 8 bases, with 16 bases remaining between them. Here the CDR3 DNA reads TGTGCCAGCAGCGTACGGCGTGGCCGGCATGAGCAGTTCTTC. This encodes CASSVRRGRHEQFF.

V gene TRBV11-2 combines with J gene TRBJ1-2; 9 bases match TRBD1. Germline CDR1 is SGHAT and CDR2 is FQNNGV. The junction had 16 bases not matched to a gene; V was cut back by 5 bases and J by 6 bases. The CDR3 sequence is 17 residues long. CDR3 region: CASSVYRTGAEHDGYTF. The CDR3 coding sequence is TGTGCCAGCAGCGTTTACAGGACAGGGGCGGAACACGATGGCTACACCTTC. The full variable domain, in which reference TRBV11-2 and TRBJ1-2 provide the parts outside the CDR3, is EAGVAQSPRYKIIEKRQSVAFWCNPISGHATLYWYQQILGQGPKLLIQFQNNGVVDDSQLPKDRFSAERLKGVDSTLKIQPAKLEDSAVYLCASSVYRTGAEHDGYTFGSGTRLTVV.

This chain joins TRBV7-2 and TRBJ2-3; D may be TRBD1 (5 bases). V lost 5 bases, J lost 8 bases, and 20 bases lay in between. Germline-derived CDR1 and CDR2 are SGHTA and FQGNSA. The CDR3 has 15 amino acids. The CDR3 nucleotides read TGTGCCAGCAGCCAAGGGGCTAGGCCCGATGGTACGCAGTATTTT. It specifies CASSQGARPDGTQYF.

This clonotype was seen repeatedly, ten times or more. This rearrangement joins TRBV7-6 to TRBJ1-1; tentative D call: TRBD1 (6 bases). The CDR3 is 16 residues long. Trimming shortened V by 1 base and J by 0 bases, and 12 bases separated the two germline ends. Germline lookup yields CDR1 SGHVS and CDR2 FNYEAQ. In DNA, the CDR3 is TGTGCCAGCAGCTTAGAGGTAGGGGGGATGAACACTGAAGCTTTCTTT. This sequence encodes CASSLEVGGMNTEAFF.

This clonotype was recorded once. This chain connects TRBV11-2 to TRBJ2-1; no definite D call. The CDR3 length is 12 residues. The V end lost 1 base, the J end lost 7 bases, and 5 bases lay between the germline ends. Germline values: CDR1 SGHAT, CDR2 FQNNGV. The CDR3 bases are TGTGCCAGCAGCTTAGGCAAGAATGAGCAGTTCTTC. Amino acid sequence: CASSLGKNEQFF.

V and J are TRBV28 and TRBJ2-7; no clear D. CDR1 and CDR2 from the germline V gene are MDHEN and SYDVKM. The CDR3 extends over 10 amino acids. The V end was cut by 1 base, the J end by 6 bases, with 1 base between. The CDR3, as DNA: TGTGCCAGCAGTTTATCCGAGCAGTACTTC. It translates to CASSLSEQYF.

This clonotype was recorded a few times. V and J are TRBV7-6 and TRBJ2-1; D may be TRBD2 (5 bases). This CDR3 is 14 amino acids long. Trimming stripped 0 bases from V and 5 bases from J, with 8 bases between. Germline lookup yields CDR1 SGHVS and CDR2 FNYEAQ. CDR3 amino acids: CASSLARANNEQFF. CDR3 coding DNA: TGTGCCAGCAGCTTAGCGCGGGCGAACAATGAGCAGTTCTTC. Looking up the rest from reference TRBV7-6 and TRBJ2-1 gives the full variable domain: GAGVSQSPRYKVTKRGQDVALRCDPISGHVSLYWYRQALGQGPEFLTYFNYEAQQDKSGLPNDRFSAERPEGSISTLTIQRTEQRDSAMYRCASSLARANNEQFFGPGTRLTVL.

The chain employs TRBV12-3 or TRBV12-4 and TRBJ1-1; D gene unclear. V shed 5 bases and J shed 0 bases, with 10 bases lying between them. CDR3 length equals 14 residues. The CDR3 spells CASSGMGVNTEAFF. CDR3 DNA: TGTGCCAGCAGTGGGATGGGAGTGAACACTGAAGCTTTCTTT.

This clonotype was observed a few times. This chain links TRBV7-2 with TRBJ2-5, with a weak D call TRBD2 (5 bases). Germline V gene sequence: CDR1 SGHTA, CDR2 FQGNSA. Between the trimmed V and J ends, which lost 1 base and 1 base, there was a span of 10 bases. CDR3 size: 15 residues. CDR3 region: CASSLVSSGQETQYF. In DNA form, the CDR3 reads TGTGCCAGCAGCTTAGTATCGAGCGGCCAAGAGACCCAGTACTTC.

This rearrangement joins TRBV20-1 to TRBJ1-2, with 10 bases that match TRBD1. This CDR3 contains 17 residues. CDR1 is DFQATT and CDR2 is SNEGSKA in the germline V gene (reference sequence). The V segment lost 5 bases and the J segment 0 bases; nucleotides outside the gene matches: 12. The CDR3: CSAGDRDRGITNYGYTF. The CDR3 coding sequence is TGCAGTGCTGGCGACCGGGACAGGGGAATTACTAACTATGGCTACACCTTC.

This chain uses TRBV2 with TRBJ2-3; a possible D gene is TRBD2 (5 bases). Trimming removed 7 bases from V and 0 bases from J, with 14 bases in between. The CDR3 is 15 amino acids. Germline V gene lookup returns CDR1 SNHLY and CDR2 FYNNEI. The CDR3 region is CASIGSRTSTDTQYF. In DNA form, the CDR3 reads TGTGCCAGCATTGGAAGCAGGACTAGCACAGATACGCAGTATTTT.